One and the same sample provided the 11 T cell receptor beta chains below, sequenced in a study of T cell clones after liver transplantation. Here immunoSEQ multiplex PCR was the method, and the copy in TCRdb shows in-frame clones only, minus some. The sample lists 70,000 to 95,000 clones, over 80% occurring once. This sample comprised CD4+ T cells from blood, obtained at the 22-month timepoint. All receptors come from a human patient who received a liver transplant. T cells may partly derive from the graft donor.

The V call is TRBV28, the J call TRBJ1-5; D not certain. CDR3 length: 12 amino acids. Germline V gene sequence: CDR1 MDHEN, CDR2 SYDVKM. V lost 6 bases, J lost 3 bases, and 6 bases lay in between. DNA for the CDR3: TGTGCCAGCAGCACTCTCAATCAGCCCCAGCATTTT. Protein: CASSTLNQPQHF.

The chain has TRBV19 and TRBJ2-7; D is unresolved. CDR1 and CDR2 from the germline V gene are LNHDA and SQIVND (reference sequence). The V gene lost 9 bases and the J gene lost 6 bases, with 12 bases spanning the gap. The CDR3 spans 11 residues. CDR3 nucleotide sequence: TGTGCCAGCTTCCCCTCCCGCGAGCAGTACTTC. Its protein product is CASFPSREQYF.

The chain is built from TRBV27 and TRBJ2-1; tentatively, D is TRBD2 (5 bases). Trimming removed 6 bases from V and 2 bases from J, with 8 bases in between. Germline V gene lookup returns CDR1 MNHEY and CDR2 SMNVEV (reference sequence). The CDR3 loop spans 13 amino acids. The CDR3 sequence is CASRAGTYNEQFF. The DNA of the CDR3 is TGTGCCAGCAGAGCCGGGACCTACAATGAGCAGTTCTTC.

The CDR3 here is CASSQGQSNYGYTF. CDR3 sequence (DNA): TGTGCCAGCAGCCAGGGACAGAGCAACTATGGCTACACCTTC. This chain links TRBV5-4 with TRBJ1-2, with 7 bases identical to TRBD1. Germline V gives CDR1 SGHNT, CDR2 YYREEE (reference sequence). V shed 4 bases and J 2 bases; nucleotides not matched to a gene: 5. The CDR3 consists of 14 residues.

The chain is built from TRBV19 and TRBJ2-6; 7 bases match TRBD1. J lost 0 bases, V lost 5 bases, and 7 bases had no gene match. The CDR3 is made up of 17 amino acids. CDR1 is LNHDA, CDR2 SQIVND, per germline (reference sequence). CDR3 protein: CASSPQGDRSGANVLTF. The CDR3 DNA reads as TGTGCCAGTAGTCCGCAGGGGGACCGCTCTGGGGCCAACGTCCTGACTTTC.

The chain employs TRBV11-2 and TRBJ2-5, with D unresolved. CDR3 size: 15 residues. CDR1 and CDR2 (germline): SGHAT, FQNNGV. V was shortened by 5 bases and J by 5 bases, with 18 bases between the two germline ends. As DNA, the CDR3 is TGTGCCAGCAGCCCCCCTGCTGACCCGAGGGAGACCCAGTACTTC. It codes for CASSPPADPRETQYF.

This clone was detected a few times. V usage is TRBV9 and J usage is TRBJ2-2, with 10 bases matching TRBD2. Germline V gene sequence: CDR1 SGDLS, CDR2 YYNGEE. V lost 0 bases to trimming and J lost 4 bases; unmatched junction nucleotides: 3. The CDR3 consists of 16 residues. The CDR3 loop reads CASSVASGGVTGELFF. CDR3 nucleotides: TGTGCCAGCAGCGTAGCCAGCGGGGGGGTCACCGGGGAGCTGTTTTTT.

This sequence joins TRBV25-1 and TRBJ1-4; 10 bases match TRBD1. The J segment lost 7 bases and the V segment lost 3 bases, leaving 5 bases of the junction unmatched. Germline CDR1 MGHDK, CDR2 SYGVNS. The CDR3 totals 15 residues. In DNA, the CDR3 is TGTGCCAGCAGTGACCGACAGGGGGCGCTTGAAAAACTGTTTTTT. Residues: CASSDRQGALEKLFF.

The genes are TRBV6-5 and TRBJ2-6; D call uncertain. The CDR3 totals 15 residues. The V end lost 2 bases, the J end lost 0 bases, and 5 bases lay between the germline ends. In germline, CDR1 is MNHEY, CDR2 SVGAGI. CDR3 sequence: CASSYHYSGANVLTF. The CDR3 DNA reads as TGTGCCAGCAGTTACCACTACTCTGGGGCCAACGTCCTGACTTTC.

The sample holds a few counts of this clone. The V gene is TRBV2, the J gene TRBJ2-7; D remains ambiguous. V was cut by 3 bases and J by 2 bases, with 5 bases left in between. The germline gives CDR1 SNHLY, CDR2 FYNNEI. The CDR3 is 12 amino acids. The CDR3 bases are TGTGCCAGCAGTGACGGGCCCTACGAGCAGTACTTC. Amino acids: CASSDGPYEQYF.

This clone showed up just a few times. This sequence joins TRBV7-3 and TRBJ2-1, with D perhaps TRBD1 or TRBD2 (5 bases each). Germline V gives CDR1 SGHTA, CDR2 FQGTGA. V gave up 5 bases and J gave up 6 bases, with 11 bases separating them. The CDR3 consists of 13 residues. The chain's CDR3 is CASSRTRGNEQFF. The CDR3 DNA reads as TGTGCCAGCAGCCGTACTAGGGGCAATGAGCAGTTCTTC. The full variable domain, completed using reference TRBV7-3 and TRBJ2-1, is GAGVSQTPSNKVTEKGKYVELRCDPISGHTALYWYRQSLGQGPEFLIYFQGTGAADDSGLPNDRFFAVRPEGSVSTLKIQRTERGDSAVYLCASSRTRGNEQFFGPGTRLTVL.